This record looks at one TCR beta chain sequence and its context. These data are taken from a study of shared clonotypes between healthy human individuals. As defined, naive CD8 cells were CD45RO-negative and positively selected for CCR7, with terminally differentiated effector memory CD45RA+ cells excluded. Investigators spread the genomic DNA of each subset evenly over several immunoSEQ plates. Sequenced by immunoSEQ multiplex PCR; TCRdb stores in-frame clones only, minus some. Among some 2,000,000 clones listed, just under 95% were seen once. J was trimmed by 3 bases and V by 0 bases; bases with no gene match: 3. The CDR3 length is 15 residues. CDR1 is SGDLS, CDR2 YYNGEE, per germline.

Sequenced input: naive CD8+ T cells sorted from blood. The receptor's source is a man aged 18 to 30 in good health. The chain joins TRBV9 to TRBJ2-7, with TRBD1 matching 10 bases. The CDR3 DNA is TGTGCCAGCAGCGTAGGGACAGGGGGATACTACGAGCAGTACTTC. Its protein is CASSVGTGGYYEQYF.